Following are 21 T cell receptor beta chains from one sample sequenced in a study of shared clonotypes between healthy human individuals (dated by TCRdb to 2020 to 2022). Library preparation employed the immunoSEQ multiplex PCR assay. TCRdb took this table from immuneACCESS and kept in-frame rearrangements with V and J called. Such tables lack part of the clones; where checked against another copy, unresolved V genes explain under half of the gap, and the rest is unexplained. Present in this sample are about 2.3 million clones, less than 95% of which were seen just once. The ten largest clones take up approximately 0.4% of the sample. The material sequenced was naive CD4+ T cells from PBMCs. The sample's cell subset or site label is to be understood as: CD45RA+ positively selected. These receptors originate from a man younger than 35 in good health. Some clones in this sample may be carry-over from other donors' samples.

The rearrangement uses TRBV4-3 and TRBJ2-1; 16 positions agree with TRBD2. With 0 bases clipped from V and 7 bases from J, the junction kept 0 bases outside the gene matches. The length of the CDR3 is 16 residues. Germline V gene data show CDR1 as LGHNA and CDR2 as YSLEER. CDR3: CASSQEGLAGGNEQFF. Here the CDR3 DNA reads TGCGCCAGCAGCCAAGAGGGACTAGCGGGAGGGAATGAGCAGTTCTTC.

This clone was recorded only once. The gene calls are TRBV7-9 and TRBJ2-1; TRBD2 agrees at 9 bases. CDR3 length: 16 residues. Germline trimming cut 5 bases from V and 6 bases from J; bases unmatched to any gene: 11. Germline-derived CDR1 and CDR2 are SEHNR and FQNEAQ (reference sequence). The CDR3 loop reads CASSERTRTSVNEQFF. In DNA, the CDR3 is TGTGCCAGCAGCGAAAGAACCAGGACTAGCGTCAATGAGCAGTTCTTC. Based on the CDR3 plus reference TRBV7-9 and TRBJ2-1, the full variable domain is DTGVSQNPRHKITKRGQNVTFRCDPISEHNRLYWYRQTLGQGPEFLTYFQNEAQLEKSRLLSDRFSAERPKGSFSTLEIQRTEQGDSAMYLCASSERTRTSVNEQFFGPGTRLTVL.

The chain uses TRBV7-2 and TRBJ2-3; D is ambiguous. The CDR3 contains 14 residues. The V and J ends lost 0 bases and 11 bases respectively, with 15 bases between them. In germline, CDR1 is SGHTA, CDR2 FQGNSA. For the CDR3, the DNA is TGTGCCAGCAGCTTAGCGGGTCCTCCCCATGTGCAGTATTTT. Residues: CASSLAGPPHVQYF.

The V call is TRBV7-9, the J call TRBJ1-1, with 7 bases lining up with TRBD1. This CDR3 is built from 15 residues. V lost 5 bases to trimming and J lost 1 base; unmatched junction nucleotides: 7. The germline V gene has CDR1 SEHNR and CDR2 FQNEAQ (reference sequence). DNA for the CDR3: TGTGCCAGCAGCACCGACAGGGAATGGAACACTGAAGCTTTCTTT. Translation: CASSTDREWNTEAFF. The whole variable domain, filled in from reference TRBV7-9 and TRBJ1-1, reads DTGVSQNPRHKITKRGQNVTFRCDPISEHNRLYWYRQTLGQGPEFLTYFQNEAQLEKSRLLSDRFSAERPKGSFSTLEIQRTEQGDSAMYLCASSTDREWNTEAFFGQGTRLTVV.

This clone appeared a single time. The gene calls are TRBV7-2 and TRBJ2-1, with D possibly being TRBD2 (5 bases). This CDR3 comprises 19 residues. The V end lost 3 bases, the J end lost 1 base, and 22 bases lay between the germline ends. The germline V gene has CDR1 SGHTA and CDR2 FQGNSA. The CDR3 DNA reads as TGTGCCAGCAGCTTGAGGGCCTTGGGGAGAAGTGGGTCCTACAATGAGCAGTTCTTC. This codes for CASSLRALGRSGSYNEQFF.

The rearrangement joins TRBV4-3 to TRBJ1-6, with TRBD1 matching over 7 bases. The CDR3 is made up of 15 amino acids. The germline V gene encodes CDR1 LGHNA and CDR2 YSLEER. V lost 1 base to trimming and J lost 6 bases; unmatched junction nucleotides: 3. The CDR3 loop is CASSQAGTVNSPLHF. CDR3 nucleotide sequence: TGCGCCAGCAGCCAAGCCGGGACAGTTAATTCACCCCTCCACTTT.

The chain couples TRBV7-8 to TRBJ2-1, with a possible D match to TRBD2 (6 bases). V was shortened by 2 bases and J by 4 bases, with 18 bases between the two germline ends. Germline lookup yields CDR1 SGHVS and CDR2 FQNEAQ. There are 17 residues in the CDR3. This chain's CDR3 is CASSLKGGSSEYNEQFF. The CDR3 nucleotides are TGTGCCAGCAGCTTAAAGGGCGGGTCTAGCGAGTACAATGAGCAGTTCTTC.

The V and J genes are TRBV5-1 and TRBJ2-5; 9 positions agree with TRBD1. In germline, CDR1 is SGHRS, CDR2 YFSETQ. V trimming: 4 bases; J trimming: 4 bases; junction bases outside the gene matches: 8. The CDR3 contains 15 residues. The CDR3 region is CASSIGTGRGETQYF. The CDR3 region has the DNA TGCGCCAGCAGCATAGGGACAGGGCGTGGAGAGACCCAGTACTTC.

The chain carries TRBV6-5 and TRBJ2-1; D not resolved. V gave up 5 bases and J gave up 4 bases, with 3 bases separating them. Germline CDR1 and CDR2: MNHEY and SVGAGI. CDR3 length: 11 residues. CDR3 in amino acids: CASSNYNEQFF. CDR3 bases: TGTGCCAGCAGTAATTACAATGAGCAGTTCTTC.

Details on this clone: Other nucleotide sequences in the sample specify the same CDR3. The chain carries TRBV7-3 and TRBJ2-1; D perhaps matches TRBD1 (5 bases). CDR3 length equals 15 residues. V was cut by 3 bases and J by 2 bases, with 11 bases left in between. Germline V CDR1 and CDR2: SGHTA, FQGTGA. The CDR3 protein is CASSFGRATYNEQFF. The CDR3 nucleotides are TGTGCCAGCAGCTTTGGCAGGGCCACCTACAATGAGCAGTTCTTC. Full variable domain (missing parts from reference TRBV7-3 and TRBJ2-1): GAGVSQTPSNKVTEKGKYVELRCDPISGHTALYWYRQSLGQGPEFLIYFQGTGAADDSGLPNDRFFAVRPEGSVSTLKIQRTERGDSAVYLCASSFGRATYNEQFFGPGTRLTVL.

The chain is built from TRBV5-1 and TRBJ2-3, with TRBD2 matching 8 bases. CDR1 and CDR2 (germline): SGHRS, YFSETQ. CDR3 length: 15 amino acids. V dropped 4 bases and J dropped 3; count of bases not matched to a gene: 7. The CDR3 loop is CASSVSGSGTDTQYF. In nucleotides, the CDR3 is TGCGCCAGCAGCGTAAGCGGGAGCGGGACAGATACGCAGTATTTT.

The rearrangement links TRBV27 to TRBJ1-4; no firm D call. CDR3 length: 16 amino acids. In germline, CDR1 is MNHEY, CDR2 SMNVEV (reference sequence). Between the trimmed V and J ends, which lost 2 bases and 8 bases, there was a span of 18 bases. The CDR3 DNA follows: TGTGCCAGCAGTTTACTCGGAAGAAGGGCGGGCGAAAAACTGTTTTTT. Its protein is CASSLLGRRAGEKLFF.

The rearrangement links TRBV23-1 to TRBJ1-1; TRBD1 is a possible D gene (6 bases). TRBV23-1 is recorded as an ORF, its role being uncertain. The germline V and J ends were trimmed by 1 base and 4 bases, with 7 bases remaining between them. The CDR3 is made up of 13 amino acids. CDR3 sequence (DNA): TGCGCCAGCAGTCAATTAGGGGGCACTGAAGCTTTCTTT. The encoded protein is CASSQLGGTEAFF.

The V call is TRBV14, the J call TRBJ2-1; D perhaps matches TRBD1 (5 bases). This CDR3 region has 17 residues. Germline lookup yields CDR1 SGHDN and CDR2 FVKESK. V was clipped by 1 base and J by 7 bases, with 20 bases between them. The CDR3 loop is CASSQVLGQGRENEQFF. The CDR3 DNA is TGTGCCAGCAGCCAAGTGCTTGGGCAGGGAAGGGAAAATGAGCAGTTCTTC.

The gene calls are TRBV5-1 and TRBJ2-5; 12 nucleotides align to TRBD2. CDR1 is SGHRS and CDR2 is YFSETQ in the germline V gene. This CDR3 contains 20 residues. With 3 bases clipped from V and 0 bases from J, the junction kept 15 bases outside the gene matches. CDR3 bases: TGCGCCAGCAGCTCTTTCGGACTAGCGGGAAGATCGGTAAACCAAGAGACCCAGTACTTC. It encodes CASSSFGLAGRSVNQETQYF.

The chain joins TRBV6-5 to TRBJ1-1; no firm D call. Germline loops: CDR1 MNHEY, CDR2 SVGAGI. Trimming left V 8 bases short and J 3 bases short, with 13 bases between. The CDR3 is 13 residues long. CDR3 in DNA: TGTGCCAGCCACCCCCATGGCTACACTGAAGCTTTCTTT. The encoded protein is CASHPHGYTEAFF.

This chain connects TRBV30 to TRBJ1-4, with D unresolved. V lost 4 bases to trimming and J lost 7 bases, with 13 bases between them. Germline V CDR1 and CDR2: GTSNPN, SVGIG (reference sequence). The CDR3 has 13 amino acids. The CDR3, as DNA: TGTGCCTGGACCCCGGGAACAATTGAAAAACTGTTTTTT. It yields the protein CAWTPGTIEKLFF.

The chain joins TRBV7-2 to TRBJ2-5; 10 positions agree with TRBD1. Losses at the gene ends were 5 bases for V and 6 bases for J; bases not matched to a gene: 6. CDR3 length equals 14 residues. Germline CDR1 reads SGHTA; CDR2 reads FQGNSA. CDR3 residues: CASSGPGQGKTQYF. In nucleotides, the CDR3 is TGTGCCAGCAGCGGACCGGGACAGGGGAAGACCCAGTACTTC.

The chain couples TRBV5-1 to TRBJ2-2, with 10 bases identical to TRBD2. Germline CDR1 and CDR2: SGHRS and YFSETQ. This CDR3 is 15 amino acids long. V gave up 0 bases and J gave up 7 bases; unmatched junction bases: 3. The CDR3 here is CASSLASGSLGELFF. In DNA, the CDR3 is TGCGCCAGCAGCTTGGCTAGCGGGAGCCTCGGGGAGCTGTTTTTT.

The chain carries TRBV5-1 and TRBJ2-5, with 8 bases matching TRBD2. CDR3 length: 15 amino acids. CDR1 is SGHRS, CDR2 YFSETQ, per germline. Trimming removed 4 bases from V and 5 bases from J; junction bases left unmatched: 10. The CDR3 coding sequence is TGCGCCAGCAGCCCGAAGCTAGGACTAGCTGAGACCCAGTACTTC. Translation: CASSPKLGLAETQYF. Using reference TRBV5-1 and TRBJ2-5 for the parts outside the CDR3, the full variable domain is KAGVTQTPRYLIKTRGQQVTLSCSPISGHRSVSWYQQTPGQGLQFLFEYFSETQRNKGNFPGRFSGRQFSNSRSEMNVSTLELGDSALYLCASSPKLGLAETQYFGPGTRLLVL.

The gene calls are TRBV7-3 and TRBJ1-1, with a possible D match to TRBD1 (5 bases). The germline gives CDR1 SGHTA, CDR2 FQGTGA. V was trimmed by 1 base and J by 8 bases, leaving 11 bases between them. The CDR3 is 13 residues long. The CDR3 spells CASSLNAGQEAFF. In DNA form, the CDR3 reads TGTGCCAGCAGCTTAAACGCGGGGCAAGAAGCTTTCTTT.